The present entry profiles one T cell receptor beta chain with its context. What it recognizes is unknown. Germline CDR1 is SNHLY and CDR2 is FYNNEI. With 5 bases removed from V and 5 bases from J, the gap between germline ends came to 11 bases. This CDR3 is built from 13 residues. Researchers gathered lesional scalp punch biopsies and peripheral blood from patients with alopecia areata. These data originate in a study of CD8+ T cells in alopecia areata. The wider study: The tofacitinib course ran for 6 to 18 months and was followed by 6 months off drug. Findings and caveats of the study: It was lesional scalp, especially alopecia totalis/universalis, that showed higher clonality than normal scalp.

Extraction and reverse transcription of RNA yielded cDNA as the sequencing template. Some clones are missing from TCRdb's copy, which holds only in-frame ones; the method was immunoSEQ multiplex PCR. The data show around 200,000 clones, with around 63% seen just once and around 1.8% held by the top ten. The genes are TRBV2 and TRBJ2-3, with D perhaps matching TRBD1 (6 bases). Sequenced here: CD4+ T cells sorted from blood, sampled at week 0. This clonotype was sampled from a human donor with alopecia areata. The CDR3 protein is CASSLDRLDTQYF. CDR3 DNA sequence: TGTGCCAGCAGTCTCGACAGGTTAGATACGCAGTATTTT. Full variable domain (missing parts from reference TRBV2 and TRBJ2-3): EPEVTQTPSHQVTQMGQEVILRCVPISNHLYFYWYRQILGQKVEFLVSFYNNEISEKSEIFDDQFSVERPDGSNFTLKIRSTKLEDSAMYFCASSLDRLDTQYFGPGTRLTVL.